Below, 21 T cell receptor beta chains from the same sample are listed, as sequenced in a study of beta chain features in type 1 diabetes. Of the isolated RNA, all was reverse transcribed, and so the sequenced material was expressed TCRB transcripts. The protocol was immunoSEQ multiplex PCR, while the TCRdb copy is restricted to in-frame clones and leaves out a portion. The repertoire holds approximately 40,000 clones, with approximately 49% as singletons. Sequencing was carried out using stem cell memory CD4+ T cells from blood. These TCRs come from a woman aged 25 to 39 in good health.

This clone has just a few counts. The chain carries TRBV30 and TRBJ1-1; D is unresolved. The V gene's germline CDR1 is GTSNPN and CDR2 SVGIG (reference sequence). V was shortened by 4 bases and J by 5 bases, with 14 bases between the two germline ends. This CDR3 has 13 residues. The chain's CDR3 is CAWTLVSGTEAFF. Here the CDR3 DNA reads TGTGCCTGGACGCTTGTATCGGGTACTGAAGCTTTCTTT. The full variable domain, completed using reference TRBV30 and TRBJ1-1, is SQTIHQWPATLVQPVGSPLSLECTVEGTSNPNLYWYRQAAGRGLQLLFYSVGIGQISSEVPQNLSASRPQDRQFILSSKKLLLSDSGFYLCAWTLVSGTEAFFGQGTRLTVV.

The gene calls are TRBV7-2 and TRBJ2-7; TRBD1 might be the D (7 bases). The CDR3 contains 14 residues. The V gene's germline CDR1 is SGHTA and CDR2 FQGNSA. Trimming shortened V by 3 bases and J by 6 bases, and 15 bases separated the two germline ends. The CDR3 bases are TGTGCCAGCAGCTTCCAGCAGGGGGGCAGCGAGCAGTACTTC. It is translated as CASSFQQGGSEQYF.

This chain joins TRBV7-2 and TRBJ2-3; no clear D gene. In germline, CDR1 is SGHTA, CDR2 FQGNSA. Trimming took off 5 bases at V and 2 bases at J, with 8 bases between the two ends. CDR3 length: 13 amino acids. The CDR3 sequence is CASSPEHTDTQYF. As DNA, the CDR3 is TGTGCCAGCAGCCCCGAACACACAGATACGCAGTATTTT.

This clone has more than one count but fewer than ten. This chain joins TRBV4-3 and TRBJ1-1; D uncertain. Trimming removed 1 base from V and 0 bases from J, with 18 bases in between. CDR3 length: 18 residues. Germline CDR1 reads LGHNA; CDR2 reads YSLEER. The CDR3 DNA reads TGCGCCAGCAGCCAAGGGATCAGCCCTTACTATGTGAACACTGAAGCTTTCTTT. Translation gives CASSQGISPYYVNTEAFF.

The chain carries TRBV30 and TRBJ2-7, with TRBD1 identical over 7 bases. V dropped 7 bases and J dropped 3; count of bases not matched to a gene: 9. This CDR3 spans 13 amino acids. Per the germline V gene, CDR1 is GTSNPN and CDR2 is SVGIG (reference sequence). CDR3 loop: CASDRGRIYEQYF. The CDR3 bases are TGTGCCTCAGATAGGGGGCGCATCTACGAGCAGTACTTC.

This chain links TRBV19 with TRBJ1-1; TRBD1 might be the D (5 bases). This CDR3 contains 14 residues. From germline, CDR1 is LNHDA and CDR2 SQIVND (reference sequence). V shed 6 bases and J shed 0 bases, with 11 bases lying between them. The CDR3: CASSTLGVNTEAFF. For the CDR3, the DNA is TGTGCCAGTAGCACCTTAGGGGTGAACACTGAAGCTTTCTTT.

This clone appeared a few times. The rearrangement uses TRBV7-9 and TRBJ2-2, with D possibly TRBD1 on 6 matching bases. Looked up from germline, CDR1 is SEHNR and CDR2 is FQNEAQ (reference sequence). V gave up 7 bases and J gave up 4 bases, with 13 bases separating them. The CDR3 is 14 amino acids. The CDR3 loop reads CASTLTGPTGELFF. The CDR3 nucleotides read TGTGCCAGCACCCTTACAGGGCCCACCGGGGAGCTGTTTTTT.

Written as DNA, the CDR3 is TGTGCCAGTAGTATATTAGGACTATCACGATCCGATGAGCAGTTCTTC. Protein: CASSILGLSRSDEQFF. This chain joins TRBV19 and TRBJ2-1, with D possibly being TRBD2 (6 bases). Trimming cost V 2 bases and J 8 bases, with 19 bases left between them. Looked up from germline, CDR1 is LNHDA and CDR2 is SQIVND (reference sequence). The CDR3 extends over 16 amino acids.

The chain combines TRBV28 with TRBJ2-7; 10 bases line up with TRBD1. Germline CDR1 and CDR2: MDHEN and SYDVKM. Trimming cost V 5 bases and J 0 bases; bases outside gene matches: 25. The length of the CDR3 is 22 residues. CDR3 DNA sequence: TGTGCCAGCAGTCCCAGACAGGGGGCGTCTAGCGGTTACCCGTGGAGCTCCTACGAGCAGTACTTC. It encodes CASSPRQGASSGYPWSSYEQYF. Full variable domain (remainder filled in from reference TRBV28 and TRBJ2-7): DVKVTQSSRYLVKRTGEKVFLECVQDMDHENMFWYRQDPGLGLRLIYFSYDVKMKEKGDIPEGYSVSREKKERFSLILESASTNQTSMYLCASSPRQGASSGYPWSSYEQYFGPGTRLTVT.

The table lists this clone with a few counts. The chain couples TRBV29-1 to TRBJ1-1, with D unresolved. Germline CDR1 is SQVTM and CDR2 is ANQGSEA. V was pared by 7 bases and J by 1 base, with 19 bases between. CDR3 size: 15 residues. CDR3: CSARSGRSGNTEAFF. The CDR3 DNA sequence: TGCAGCGCCCGCTCTGGTAGGAGTGGGAACACTGAAGCTTTCTTT.

The V gene is TRBV4-3, the J gene TRBJ2-3; 7 bases are shared with TRBD2. J lost 6 bases, V lost 10 bases, and 13 bases had no gene match. The CDR3 spans 14 residues. CDR1 is LGHNA, CDR2 YSLEER, per germline. The chain's CDR3 is CATSSGEGQDTQYF. CDR3 coding DNA: TGCGCCACCTCCTCGGGGGAGGGCCAGGATACGCAGTATTTT.

The CDR3 sequence is CASSLVGGYNEQFF. In nucleotides, the CDR3 is TGTGCCAGCAGCTTAGTCGGGGGATACAATGAGCAGTTCTTC. V is TRBV7-2 and J is TRBJ2-1; D possibly corresponds to TRBD2 (6 bases). The V end lost 1 base, the J end lost 4 bases, and 8 bases lay between the germline ends. This CDR3 comprises 14 residues. Germline-derived CDR1 and CDR2 are SGHTA and FQGNSA.

This chain links TRBV27 with TRBJ1-2; tentatively, D is TRBD1 (5 bases). Trimming removed 6 bases from V and 7 bases from J, with 15 bases in between. Germline V gene sequence: CDR1 MNHEY, CDR2 SMNVEV (reference sequence). The CDR3 runs 13 residues. CDR3 region: CASRPQAAGGYTF. CDR3 bases: TGTGCCAGCAGACCACAGGCTGCCGGTGGCTACACCTTC.

The chain links TRBV5-1 to TRBJ2-1; 8 bases agree with TRBD2. Trimming took 5 bases from V and 7 from J; bases not matched to a gene: 5. The CDR3 is 13 amino acids. Germline CDR1 SGHRS, CDR2 YFSETQ. The CDR3 loop reads CASRETSENEQFF. The CDR3 nucleotides are TGCGCCAGCAGGGAGACTAGCGAAAATGAGCAGTTCTTC.

V is TRBV7-2 and J is TRBJ2-3; 9 positions match TRBD2. Germline values: CDR1 SGHTA, CDR2 FQGNSA. The junction had 10 bases not matched to a gene; V was cut back by 5 bases and J by 4 bases. The length of the CDR3 is 16 residues. CDR3 sequence: CASSLGLAGSADTQYF. In nucleotides, the CDR3 is TGTGCCAGCAGCCTCGGGCTAGCGGGAAGCGCAGATACGCAGTATTTT.

This clone was recorded once. The chain links TRBV5-4 to TRBJ2-7; 7 bases match TRBD2. The germline V gene has CDR1 SGHNT and CDR2 YYREEE (reference sequence). The V and J ends lost 1 base and 5 bases, in that order; junction bases with no gene match: 0. The CDR3 is 12 residues long. The CDR3 nucleotides are TGTGCCAGCAGCTTGCGGGGGGACGAGCAGTACTTC. As protein: CASSLRGDEQYF.

The CDR3 sequence: CATSRAADSETQYF. The DNA of the CDR3 is TGTGCCACCAGCAGAGCGGCAGACTCAGAGACCCAGTACTTC. The V call is TRBV15, the J call TRBJ2-5; no clear D. Germline V gene lookup returns CDR1 LNHNV and CDR2 YYDKDF (reference sequence). The CDR3 sequence is 14 residues long. V lost 1 base, J lost 4 bases, and 10 bases lay in between.

The table lists this clone with a few counts. The chain has TRBV7-9 and TRBJ2-7; TRBD2 matches 12 bases. V shed 4 bases, J shed 1 base, and the junction held 5 bases outside the gene matches. Per germline, CDR1 SEHNR and CDR2 FQNEAQ (reference sequence). The CDR3 runs 16 residues. CDR3 residues: CASSSSTSGRSYEQYF. The CDR3 nucleotides read TGTGCCAGCAGCTCCTCGACTAGCGGGAGATCCTACGAGCAGTACTTC.

J is TRBJ2-3 and V is TRBV29-1, with 11 bases identical to TRBD2. After removal of 4 bases from V and 2 bases from J, the junction contained 23 bases not matched to a gene. The length of the CDR3 is 21 residues. Germline CDR1 reads SQVTM; CDR2 reads ANQGSEA. The CDR3 nucleotides are TGCAGCGTTGTCCGGGACAAGGGACTAGCGGCCCAATGGGGACACACAGATACGCAGTATTTT. Amino acid sequence: CSVVRDKGLAAQWGHTDTQYF.

The CDR3 region has the DNA TGTGCCAGCAGCTCCCCGGGGAGGGGCCAGTACAATGAGCAGTTCTTC. As protein: CASSSPGRGQYNEQFF. This chain uses TRBV7-3 with TRBJ2-1, with 7 bases matching TRBD2. Germline V gene sequence: CDR1 SGHTA, CDR2 FQGTGA. The CDR3 sequence is 16 residues long. The junction had 10 bases not matched to a gene; V was cut back by 4 bases and J by 4 bases. The variable domain in full, completed from reference TRBV7-3 and TRBJ2-1, reads GAGVSQTPSNKVTEKGKYVELRCDPISGHTALYWYRQSLGQGPEFLIYFQGTGAADDSGLPNDRFFAVRPEGSVSTLKIQRTERGDSAVYLCASSSPGRGQYNEQFFGPGTRLTVL.

CDR3 sequence (DNA): TGTGCCAGCAGTTTTGCGGGGGGACCTGGAAACACCATATATTTT. It codes for CASSFAGGPGNTIYF. The chain combines TRBV27 with TRBJ1-3; TRBD1 might be the D (5 bases). This CDR3 has 15 amino acids. The ends were cut back, 3 bases at V and 2 bases at J, with 11 bases in the middle. Germline lookup yields CDR1 MNHEY and CDR2 SMNVEV (reference sequence).